The present T cell receptor (beta chain) was sequenced within a study of T cell responses to AZD1222 COVID-19 vaccine. The overall study: Second-dose schedules of about 4 or about 12 weeks were combined. Study-wide points: Targeting of unmutated variant regions was reportedly seen in nearly half of spike-specific TCRs. Seropositivity was recorded at baseline in only 6 or 7 AZD1222 recipients.

About this clone: Its matching antigen is unknown.

Profiled with immunoSEQ multiplex PCR; TCRdb holds only in-frame clones, not every one. Of over 100,000 clones listed, just over 85% are singletons. V dropped 0 bases and J dropped 1 base, with 10 bases sitting between them. From germline, CDR1 is SGHRS and CDR2 YFSETQ. The length of the CDR3 is 15 residues. The sequence derives from an adult in good health. The specimen was peripheral blood, collected on day 0 of AZD1222 vaccination. The genes are TRBV5-1 and TRBJ1-1; no clear D. Here the CDR3 DNA reads TGCGCCAGCAGCTTGGAGGCTCAGAAGAACACTGAAGCTTTCTTT. Translation gives CASSLEAQKNTEAFF.